The source of this TCR beta chain is a study of cytomegalovirus exposure and HLA in healthy donors. Amplification used 60 Vbeta primers and 13 Jbeta primers. Assay: immunoSEQ multiplex PCR; the TCRdb copy retains only in-frame clones and omits some. The sample yields tens of thousands of clones, around 80% seen once. Trimming pared 4 bases from V and 6 bases from J, leaving 12 bases between. The CDR3 has 13 residues. Looked up from germline, CDR1 is SGHRS and CDR2 is YFSETQ. The chain has TRBV5-1 and TRBJ2-3, with a weak D call TRBD2 (6 bases). The sequence derives from a man aged 50 or older in good health and CMV-seropositive. Sequencing used PBMCs. The CDR3 DNA reads TGCGCCAGCAGCATCGGGACTTTGGATACGCAGTATTTT. It specifies CASSIGTLDTQYF.